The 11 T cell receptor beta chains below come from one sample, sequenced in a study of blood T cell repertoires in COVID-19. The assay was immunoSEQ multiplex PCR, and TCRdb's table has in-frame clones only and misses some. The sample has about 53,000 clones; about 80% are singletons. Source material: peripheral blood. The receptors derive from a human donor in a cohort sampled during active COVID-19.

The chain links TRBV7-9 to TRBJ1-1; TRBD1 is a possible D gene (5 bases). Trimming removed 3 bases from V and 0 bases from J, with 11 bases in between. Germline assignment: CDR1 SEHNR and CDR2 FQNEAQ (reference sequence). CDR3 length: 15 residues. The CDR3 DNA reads TGTGCCAGCAGCTTTTATCGGGGGGTGAACACTGAAGCTTTCTTT. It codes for CASSFYRGVNTEAFF.

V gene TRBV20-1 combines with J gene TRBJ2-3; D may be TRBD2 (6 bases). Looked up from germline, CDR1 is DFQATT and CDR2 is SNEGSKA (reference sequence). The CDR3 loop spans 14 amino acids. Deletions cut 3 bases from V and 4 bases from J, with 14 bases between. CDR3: CSASGVGGADTQYF. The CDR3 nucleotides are TGCAGTGCTAGTGGGGTAGGCGGGGCAGATACGCAGTATTTT.

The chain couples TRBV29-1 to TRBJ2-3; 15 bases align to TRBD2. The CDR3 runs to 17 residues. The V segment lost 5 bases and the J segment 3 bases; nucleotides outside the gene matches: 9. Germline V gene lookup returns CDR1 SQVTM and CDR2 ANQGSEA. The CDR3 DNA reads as TGCAGCGTTCGAGCAGGGACTAGCGGGGGGTCAACAGATACGCAGTATTTT. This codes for CSVRAGTSGGSTDTQYF.

CDR3 in amino acids: CASSLSGRADEQYF. The CDR3 DNA follows: TGTGCCAGCAGCTTAAGCGGGAGGGCTGACGAGCAGTACTTC. The J gene is TRBJ2-7, the V gene TRBV7-3; 9 bases align to TRBD2. The CDR3 runs to 14 residues. Trimming cost V 1 base and J 5 bases; bases outside gene matches: 3. Germline CDR1 SGHTA, CDR2 FQGTGA. Variable domain in full (rest from reference TRBV7-3 and TRBJ2-7): GAGVSQTPSNKVTEKGKYVELRCDPISGHTALYWYRQSLGQGPEFLIYFQGTGAADDSGLPNDRFFAVRPEGSVSTLKIQRTERGDSAVYLCASSLSGRADEQYFGPGTRLTVT.

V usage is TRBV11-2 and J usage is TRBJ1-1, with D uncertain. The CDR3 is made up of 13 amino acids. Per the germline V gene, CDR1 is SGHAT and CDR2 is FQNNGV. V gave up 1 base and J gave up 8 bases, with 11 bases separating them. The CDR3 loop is CASSLGVRREAFF. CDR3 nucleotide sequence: TGTGCCAGCAGCTTAGGTGTAAGGAGGGAAGCTTTCTTT.

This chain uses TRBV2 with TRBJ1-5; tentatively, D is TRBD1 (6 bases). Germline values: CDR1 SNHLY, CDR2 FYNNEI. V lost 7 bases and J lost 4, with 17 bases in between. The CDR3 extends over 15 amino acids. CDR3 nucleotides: TGTGCCAGCAATATTAACAGGGCCTTAAATCAGCCCCAGCATTTT. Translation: CASNINRALNQPQHF.

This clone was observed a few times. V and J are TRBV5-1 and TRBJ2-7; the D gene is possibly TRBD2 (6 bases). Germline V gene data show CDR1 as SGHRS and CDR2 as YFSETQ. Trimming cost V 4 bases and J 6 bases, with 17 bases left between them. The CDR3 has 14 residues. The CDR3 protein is CASSPGTFLGEQYF. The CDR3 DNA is TGCGCCAGCAGCCCTGGGACTTTCCTCGGCGAGCAGTACTTC.

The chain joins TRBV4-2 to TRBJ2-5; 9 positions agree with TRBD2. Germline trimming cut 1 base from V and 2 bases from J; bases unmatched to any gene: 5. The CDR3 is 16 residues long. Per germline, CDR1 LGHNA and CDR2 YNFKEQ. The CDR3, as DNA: TGTGCCAGCAGCCAAGGATCGGCGGGGGGGCAAGAGACCCAGTACTTC. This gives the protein CASSQGSAGGQETQYF.

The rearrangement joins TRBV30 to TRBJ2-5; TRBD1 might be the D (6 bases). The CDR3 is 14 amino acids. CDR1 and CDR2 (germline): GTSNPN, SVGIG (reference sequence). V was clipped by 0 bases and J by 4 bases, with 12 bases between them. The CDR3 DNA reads TGTGCCTGGAGTGTCGTACAGGGCGCAGAGACCCAGTACTTC. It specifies CAWSVVQGAETQYF.

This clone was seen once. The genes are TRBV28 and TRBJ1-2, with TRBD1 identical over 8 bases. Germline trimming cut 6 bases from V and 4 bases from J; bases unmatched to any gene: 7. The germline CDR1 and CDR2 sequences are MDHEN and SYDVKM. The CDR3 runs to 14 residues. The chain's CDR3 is CASRNADRAYGYTF. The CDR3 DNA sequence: TGTGCCAGCAGAAATGCGGACAGGGCCTATGGCTACACCTTC.

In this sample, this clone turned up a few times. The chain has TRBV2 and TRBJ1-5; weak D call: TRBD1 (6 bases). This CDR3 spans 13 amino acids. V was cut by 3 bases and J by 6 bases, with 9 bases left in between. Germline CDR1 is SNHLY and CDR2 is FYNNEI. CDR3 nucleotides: TGTGCCAGCAGTGAGGACAGCGGTCAGCCCCAGCATTTT. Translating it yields CASSEDSGQPQHF.